Listed below are T cell receptor beta chains from one sample, sequenced in a study of T cell responses to AZD1222 COVID-19 vaccine. Using immunoSEQ multiplex PCR, the repertoire was profiled, and TCRdb retains in-frame clones only, with some absent. The sample yields about 100,000 clones, roughly 90% seen once. Specimen: peripheral blood, collected on day 0 of AZD1222 vaccination. The receptor set was obtained from an adult in good health. CDR3s include the opening cysteine and the closing phenylalanine or tryptophan. D genes are given only for firm matches.

>-|TRBV6-5|TRBJ2-2
CAIRANTGELFF
TGTGCCATCAGGGCGAACACCGGGGAGCTGTTTTTT
>-|TRBV5-4|TRBJ1-6
CASSRQGTTYNSPLHF
TGTGCCAGCAGCAGACAAGGGACGACCTATAATTCACCCCTCCACTTT
>TRBD2|TRBV2|TRBJ2-3
CASRAGTSGGTGTQYF
TGTGCCAGCAGAGCCGGGACTAGCGGGGGGACGGGGACGCAGTATTTT
>-|TRBV7-9|TRBJ2-7
CASSFSNYEQYF
TGTGCCAGCAGCTTCAGCAACTACGAGCAGTACTTC
>-|TRBV7-8|TRBJ1-4
CASSRLLNEKLFF
TGTGCCAGCAGCCGGCTCCTGAATGAAAAACTGTTTTTT
>TRBD1|TRBV11-1|TRBJ1-2
CASSFPQGDYGYTF
TGTGCCAGCAGCTTCCCGCAGGGGGACTATGGCTACACCTTC
>-|TRBV15|TRBJ2-3
CATSRDLPSQVTSTDTQYF
TGTGCCACCAGCAGAGATCTACCTTCACAGGTTACTAGCACAGATACGCAGTATTTT
>-|TRBV7-8|TRBJ2-5
CASSRSRYQETQYF
TGTGCCAGCAGCCGGTCGCGCTACCAAGAGACCCAGTACTTC
>-|TRBV5-8|TRBJ2-2
CASSLGQAYTGELFF
TGTGCCAGCAGCTTGGGGCAGGCTTACACCGGGGAGCTGTTTTTT
>-|TRBV2|TRBJ1-6
CASSEATTGGNSPLHF
TGTGCCAGCAGTGAAGCGACGACAGGAGGCAATTCACCCCTCCACTTT
>TRBD2|TRBV11-2|TRBJ2-1
CASSLELAGGPVNEQFF
TGTGCCAGCAGCTTAGAATTGGCGGGAGGACCTGTCAATGAGCAGTTCTTC
>-|TRBV4-1|TRBJ2-7
CASSQDLGNQIYEQYF
TGCGCCAGCAGCCAAGATCTGGGAAACCAAATTTACGAGCAGTACTTC
>-|TRBV5-1|TRBJ2-5
CASSLAGAQETQYF
TGCGCCAGCAGCTTGGCCGGGGCCCAAGAGACCCAGTACTTC
>-|TRBV15|TRBJ1-1
CATSREGFGGTEAFF
TGTGCCACCAGCAGAGAGGGTTTTGGAGGTACGGAAGCTTTCTTT
>-|TRBV7-2|TRBJ2-3
CASSPSGLGSHTQYF
TGTGCCAGCAGCCCTTCGGGACTGGGTTCGCATACGCAGTATTTT
>TRBD1|TRBV6-5|TRBJ1-2
CASSYSDRGLGYGYTF
TGTGCCAGCAGTTACTCCGACAGGGGGCTTGGCTATGGCTACACCTTC
>-|TRBV4-3|TRBJ1-2
CASSPTRGWEGDYGYTF
TGCGCCAGCAGCCCGACCCGGGGATGGGAGGGGGACTATGGCTACACCTTC
>TRBD1|TRBV9|TRBJ2-3
CASSRTGSTDTQYF
TGTGCCAGCAGTCGGACAGGGTCAACAGATACGCAGTATTTT